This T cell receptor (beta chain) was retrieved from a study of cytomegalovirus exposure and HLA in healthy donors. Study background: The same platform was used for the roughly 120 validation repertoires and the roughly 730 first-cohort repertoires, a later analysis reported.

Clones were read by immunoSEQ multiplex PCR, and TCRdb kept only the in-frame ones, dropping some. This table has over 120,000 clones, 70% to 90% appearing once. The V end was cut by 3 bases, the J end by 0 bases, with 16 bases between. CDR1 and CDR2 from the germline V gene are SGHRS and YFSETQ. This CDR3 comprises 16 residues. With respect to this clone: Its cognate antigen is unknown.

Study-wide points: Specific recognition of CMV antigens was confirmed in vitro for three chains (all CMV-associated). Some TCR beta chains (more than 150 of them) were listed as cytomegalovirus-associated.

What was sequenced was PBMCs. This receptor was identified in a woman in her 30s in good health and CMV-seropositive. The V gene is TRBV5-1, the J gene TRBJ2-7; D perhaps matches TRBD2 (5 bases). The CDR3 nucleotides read TGCGCCAGCAGCTCCGCCCCCTCCGGGATCTCCTACGAGCAGTACTTC. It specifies CASSSAPSGISYEQYF. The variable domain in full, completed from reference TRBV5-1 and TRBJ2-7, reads KAGVTQTPRYLIKTRGQQVTLSCSPISGHRSVSWYQQTPGQGLQFLFEYFSETQRNKGNFPGRFSGRQFSNSRSEMNVSTLELGDSALYLCASSSAPSGISYEQYFGPGTRLTVT.